A single sample gave rise to the 14 T cell receptor beta chains below, sequenced in a study of shared clonotypes between healthy human individuals. Produced via immunoSEQ multiplex PCR; TCRdb's table is partial and in-frame only. The data contain about 2.3 million clones, about 92% of them seen just once; the ten biggest clones take up approximately 0.4%. The specimen was naive CD4+ T cells from PBMCs. The subset here: CD45RA+ positively selected. These receptors all stem from a man younger than 35 in good health. Some clones in this sample may be carry-over from other donors' samples.

The chain links TRBV11-2 to TRBJ1-3, with TRBD1 matching over 7 bases. Trimming at V came to 5 bases and at J to 0 bases, leaving 10 bases not matched to a gene. Germline CDR1 SGHAT, CDR2 FQNNGV. The CDR3 sequence is 17 residues long. CDR3 region: CASSTTPGQISGNTIYF. DNA for the CDR3: TGTGCCAGCAGCACCACCCCGGGACAGATCTCTGGAAACACCATATATTTT.

V usage is TRBV2 and J usage is TRBJ2-5; D is perhaps TRBD2 (5 bases). Trimming removed 6 bases at V and 6 bases at J, with 14 bases between. The CDR3 runs 13 residues. Germline assignment: CDR1 SNHLY and CDR2 FYNNEI. The CDR3 DNA follows: TGTGCCAGCAGCCCTAACGGGGTACAGACCCAGTACTTC. Translated, it gives CASSPNGVQTQYF.

The chain uses TRBV7-2 and TRBJ2-7; 14 bases are a match to TRBD2. Germline loops: CDR1 SGHTA, CDR2 FQGNSA. V gave up 6 bases and J gave up 6 bases; unmatched junction bases: 7. The CDR3 is 15 residues long. CDR3 nucleotides: TGTGCCAGCAGTCCGACTAGCGGGAGGGCCAGCGAGCAGTACTTC. Protein product: CASSPTSGRASEQYF.

The gene calls are TRBV11-2 and TRBJ2-7; D is tentatively TRBD1 or TRBD2 (5 bases each). V lost 6 bases and J lost 1, with 16 bases in between. The germline V gene encodes CDR1 SGHAT and CDR2 FQNNGV. This CDR3 is built from 15 residues. The CDR3 DNA is TGTGCCAGCAGGACCATCCGGGACGGATCCTACGAGCAGTACTTC. Protein product: CASRTIRDGSYEQYF.

The genes are TRBV6-4 and TRBJ2-1, with TRBD2 matching over 10 bases. V lost 6 bases, J lost 8 bases, and 7 bases stayed unmatched. There are 14 residues in the CDR3. In germline, CDR1 is MRHNA, CDR2 SNTAGT. In DNA form, the CDR3 reads TGTGCCAGCAGCCAGCGGGAGGGCCGGGATGAGCAGTTCTTC. Amino acids: CASSQREGRDEQFF.

The chain joins TRBV5-1 to TRBJ2-4; D is uncertain. CDR1 is SGHRS, CDR2 YFSETQ, per germline. The CDR3 length is 14 residues. Trimming removed 1 base from V and 3 bases from J, with 8 bases in between. The CDR3 sequence: CASSLTVGKNIQYF. CDR3 nucleotide sequence: TGCGCCAGCAGCTTGACGGTGGGCAAAAACATTCAGTACTTC.

The rearrangement uses TRBV9 and TRBJ2-1; 7 bases are shared with TRBD2. V shed 0 bases, J shed 4 bases, and the junction held 4 bases outside the gene matches. There are 15 residues in the CDR3. Per the germline V gene, CDR1 is SGDLS and CDR2 is YYNGEE. The chain's CDR3 is CASSVDLAAYNEQFF. The CDR3 DNA follows: TGTGCCAGCAGCGTAGATCTAGCGGCGTACAATGAGCAGTTCTTC.

The chain combines TRBV6-1 with TRBJ2-7; TRBD2 might be the D (5 bases). V was cut by 3 bases and J by 3 bases, with 15 bases left in between. CDR3 length equals 15 residues. CDR1 is MNHNS and CDR2 is SASEGT in the germline V gene. In nucleotides, the CDR3 is TGTGCCAGCAGTGAGCGGGCACAGCCTGTCTACGAGCAGTACTTC. Translation: CASSERAQPVYEQYF.

The chain joins TRBV6-1 to TRBJ2-2; D is possibly TRBD2 (6 bases). Trimming took 0 bases from V and 9 from J, leaving 17 bases between them. Germline V lookup: CDR1 MNHNS, CDR2 SASEGT. The CDR3 has 16 residues. The CDR3 DNA follows: TGTGCCAGCAGTGAAGCTTACCGACTAGGGGTGAGGGAGCTGTTTTTT. Translation: CASSEAYRLGVRELFF.

The chain is built from TRBV28 and TRBJ1-3; no definite D call. V lost 7 bases and J 0 bases, leaving 13 bases between the germline ends. The CDR3 length is 15 residues. The germline gives CDR1 MDHEN, CDR2 SYDVKM. The CDR3 loop is CASILSDTSGNTIYF. CDR3 nucleotides: TGTGCCAGCATATTGAGTGACACCTCTGGAAACACCATATATTTT.

The chain recombines TRBV27 with TRBJ2-1; possibly TRBD1 for D (5 bases). CDR3 length equals 13 residues. CDR1 and CDR2 from the germline V gene are MNHEY and SMNVEV (reference sequence). Trimming cost V 3 bases and J 8 bases, with 11 bases left between them. The chain's CDR3 is CASSFWAGHEQFF. The CDR3 DNA reads TGTGCCAGCAGTTTCTGGGCAGGGCATGAGCAGTTCTTC.

This chain joins TRBV5-1 and TRBJ1-4; D perhaps matches TRBD1 (5 bases). Germline-derived CDR1 and CDR2 are SGHRS and YFSETQ. The CDR3 loop spans 14 amino acids. Trimming took 4 bases from V and 4 from J, leaving 11 bases between them. CDR3 nucleotides: TGCGCCAGCAGCATCGACAGACTTAATGAAAAACTGTTTTTT. Encoded protein: CASSIDRLNEKLFF.

This clone was picked up one time. This rearrangement joins TRBV11-3 to TRBJ1-1; D may be TRBD1 (5 bases). The V gene lost 3 bases and the J gene lost 1 base, with 9 bases spanning the gap. The length of the CDR3 is 14 residues. In germline, CDR1 is SGHNT, CDR2 YENEEA. The CDR3 protein is CASSFSGENTEAFF. CDR3 coding DNA: TGTGCCAGCAGCTTCTCGGGGGAGAACACTGAAGCTTTCTTT.

With respect to this clone: The same CDR3 is also encoded by other DNA sequences in this sample. DNA of the CDR3: TGTGCCAGCAGCCCCGGGACTAGCGGATACAATGAGCAGTTCTTC. Protein: CASSPGTSGYNEQFF. The V gene is TRBV4-2, the J gene TRBJ2-1, with 11 positions matching TRBD2. J was trimmed by 4 bases and V by 4 bases; bases with no gene match: 3. This CDR3 has 15 amino acids. Germline V gene data show CDR1 as LGHNA and CDR2 as YNFKEQ.